The entry below describes one TCR beta chain. Antigen specificity is unknown. The germline V gene encodes CDR1 MNHEY and CDR2 SVGEGT. V gave up 5 bases and J gave up 4 bases, with 14 bases separating them. This CDR3 comprises 14 residues. The data were obtained in a study of Ad26.COV2.S vaccination and SARS-CoV-2 variants. Study-level background: This donor came from the COV1001 trial of Ad26.COV2.S.

General study findings and limits: Spike-specific TCR breadth was greater after Ad26.COV2.S than placebo.

Profiled with immunoSEQ multiplex PCR; TCRdb holds only in-frame clones, not every one. The sample records about 350,000 clones, 80% to 90% being singletons. The treatment here: over 15 received Ad26.COV2.S at low or high dose, single or two shots; 5 received placebo; per-sample allocation not given. Day 63 after the first vaccine or placebo injection was the time point for sampling. Built on an Ad26 vector, the vaccine expressed Wuhan-strain SARS-CoV-2 spike. The material was peripheral blood, obtained in a trial of Ad26.COV2.S vaccine versus placebo. The chain uses TRBV6-2 or TRBV6-3 and TRBJ1-2; D is possibly TRBD1 (6 bases). This TCR was sampled from a person aged 18-60 years who received the Ad26.COV2.S COVID-19 vaccine or a placebo. The CDR3, as DNA: TGTGCCAGCAGTCCAACCGGGACAAGCTATGGCTACACCTTC. This codes for CASSPTGTSYGYTF.